This T cell receptor beta chain was obtained from a study of blood T cells in healthy people across ages. Each donor supplied ten milliliters of peripheral blood. This clonotype has a handful of counts. Sample-barcoded 5' priming and a J-beta primer mix drove a second PCR of about 7 to 12 cycles. A tag from a template-switch adaptor with 12 random nucleotides marked each cDNA molecule. TCRdb called the 5' RACE reads again in MiXCR, with one record for every CDR3 protein. The table has about 640,000 distinct CDR3 sequences, 58% seen once. This TCR was recovered from a man in his 60s in good health. What was sequenced was blood.

DNA for the CDR3: TGCAGTGTCCGAAGGGGAGAAGGGTCACCCCTCCACTTT. Protein: CSVRRGEGSPLHF. The rearrangement uses TRBV20-1 and TRBJ1-6; possibly TRBD1 for D (5 bases). Trimming stripped 7 bases from V and 10 bases from J, with 17 bases between. The CDR3 sequence is 13 residues long. CDR1 and CDR2 (germline): DFQATT, SNEGSKA (reference sequence).